This entry lists 11 T cell receptor beta chains sequenced from one sample in a study of T cell repertoires in cytomegalovirus infection. TCRdb passed the reads through MiXCR, listing each CDR3 protein once. This table holds 650,000 to 850,000 distinct CDR3 sequences, under 35% found once. These receptors' targets are unknown. The specimen comprised cultured CD8+ T cells from PBMCs, sampled from culture after CMV antigen stimulation. The source is a human donor in good health (CMV status not recorded). Some clones in this sample may be carry-over from other donors' samples.

In this sample, this clonotype turned up a few times. The chain has TRBV6-2 or TRBV6-3 and TRBJ1-2; no firm D call. Germline CDR1 MNHEY, CDR2 SVGEGT. The CDR3 runs 13 residues. V gave up 4 bases and J gave up 4 bases, with 10 bases separating them. CDR3 sequence (DNA): TGTGCCAGCAGTTCAGTAAGGGTCTATGGCTACACCTTC. Protein sequence: CASSSVRVYGYTF.

This clonotype came up many times. This rearrangement joins TRBV27 to TRBJ1-6; D may be TRBD1 (5 bases). From germline, CDR1 is MNHEY and CDR2 SMNVEV (reference sequence). The V gene lost 2 bases and the J gene lost 5 bases, with 7 bases spanning the gap. CDR3 length: 14 residues. In DNA form, the CDR3 reads TGTGCCAGCAGTTTAGGGACGGATAATTCACCCCTCCACTTT. It yields the protein CASSLGTDNSPLHF.

This clonotype showed up just a few times. This chain uses TRBV6-1 with TRBJ2-1; 8 nucleotides line up with TRBD1. CDR3 size: 16 residues. V gave up 3 bases and J gave up 0 bases; unmatched junction bases: 4. Germline V gene sequence: CDR1 MNHNS, CDR2 SASEGT. The CDR3 loop reads CASSDQGAGSYNEQFF. CDR3 DNA: TGTGCCAGCAGTGACCAGGGGGCTGGCTCCTACAATGAGCAGTTCTTC.

The chain is built from TRBV5-6 and TRBJ2-4; 14 bases agree with TRBD2. This CDR3 has 15 amino acids. The V segment lost 2 bases and the J segment 6 bases; nucleotides outside the gene matches: 1. Germline V gene sequence: CDR1 SGHDT, CDR2 YYEEEE. CDR3 in amino acids: CASSFGTSGGNIQYF. In DNA form, the CDR3 reads TGTGCCAGCAGCTTCGGGACTAGCGGGGGAAACATTCAGTACTTC.

In its sample, this clonotype was seen many times. The V and J genes are TRBV7-6 and TRBJ2-5, with TRBD2 matching over 14 bases. Germline values: CDR1 SGHVS, CDR2 FNYEAQ. Losses at the gene ends were 3 bases for V and 5 bases for J; bases not matched to a gene: 8. This CDR3 has 17 amino acids. CDR3 nucleotides: TGTGCCAGCAGCTTTCCGACTAGCGGGGGGGCCGGGGAGACCCAGTACTTC. It yields the protein CASSFPTSGGAGETQYF.

This clonotype came up a few times. J is TRBJ2-2 and V is TRBV6-5; D remains unclear. The V gene's germline CDR1 is MNHEY and CDR2 SVGAGI. V lost 2 bases and J 3 bases, leaving 13 bases between the germline ends. The CDR3 is 16 amino acids. The CDR3 loop is CASSYTPFVDTGELFF. Written as DNA, the CDR3 is TGTGCCAGCAGTTACACGCCTTTCGTAGACACCGGGGAGCTGTTTTTT.

This clonotype turned up a few times. V gene TRBV12-5 combines with J gene TRBJ2-3; D call uncertain. V lost 0 bases and J 5 bases, leaving 6 bases between the germline ends. The CDR3 totals 13 residues. Germline-derived CDR1 and CDR2 are LGHNT and FRNRAP. CDR3 sequence: CASGLVLGDTQYF. The CDR3 nucleotides read TGTGCTAGTGGTTTGGTACTCGGAGATACGCAGTATTTT. Supplemented by reference TRBV12-5 and TRBJ2-3, the full variable domain reads DARVTQTPRHKVTEMGQEVTMRCQPILGHNTVFWYRQTMMQGLELLAYFRNRAPLDDSGMPKDRFSAEMPDATLATLKIQPSEPRDSAVYFCASGLVLGDTQYFGPGTRLTVL.

The chain carries TRBV6-2 or TRBV6-3 and TRBJ2-5; the D gene is possibly TRBD1 (6 bases). Per germline, CDR1 MNHEY and CDR2 SVGEGT. V was cut by 5 bases and J by 1 base, with 23 bases left in between. The CDR3 has 18 amino acids. The CDR3 reads CASSPILKGQRPQETQYF. DNA of the CDR3: TGTGCCAGCAGTCCTATACTAAAAGGACAGAGACCCCAAGAGACCCAGTACTTC.

The rearrangement links TRBV6-5 to TRBJ2-1, with D hard to call. Germline-derived CDR1 and CDR2 are MNHEY and SVGAGI. The CDR3 totals 13 residues. Between the trimmed V and J ends, which lost 7 bases and 3 bases, there was a span of 10 bases. The CDR3 region is CASTPPDYNEQFF. The CDR3 DNA follows: TGTGCCAGCACCCCACCCGACTACAATGAGCAGTTCTTC.

The chain is built from TRBV7-9 and TRBJ2-2, with 8 positions matching TRBD1. V was clipped by 4 bases and J by 6 bases; unmatched bases: 13. Germline CDR1 and CDR2: SEHNR and FQNEAQ (reference sequence). There are 17 residues in the CDR3. The CDR3 here is CASSSAGGAKNAGELFF. CDR3 bases: TGTGCCAGCAGCTCCGCAGGGGGCGCAAAGAATGCCGGGGAGCTGTTTTTT.

There are a few counts of this clonotype. The V call is TRBV7-6, the J call TRBJ1-4; D is unclear. The V gene lost 2 bases and the J gene lost 7 bases, with 11 bases spanning the gap. CDR1 and CDR2 from the germline V gene are SGHVS and FNYEAQ. The CDR3 runs 14 residues. CDR3 sequence: CASSLNRGSEKLFF. The CDR3 nucleotides are TGTGCCAGCAGCTTAAATCGAGGGAGTGAAAAACTGTTTTTT.